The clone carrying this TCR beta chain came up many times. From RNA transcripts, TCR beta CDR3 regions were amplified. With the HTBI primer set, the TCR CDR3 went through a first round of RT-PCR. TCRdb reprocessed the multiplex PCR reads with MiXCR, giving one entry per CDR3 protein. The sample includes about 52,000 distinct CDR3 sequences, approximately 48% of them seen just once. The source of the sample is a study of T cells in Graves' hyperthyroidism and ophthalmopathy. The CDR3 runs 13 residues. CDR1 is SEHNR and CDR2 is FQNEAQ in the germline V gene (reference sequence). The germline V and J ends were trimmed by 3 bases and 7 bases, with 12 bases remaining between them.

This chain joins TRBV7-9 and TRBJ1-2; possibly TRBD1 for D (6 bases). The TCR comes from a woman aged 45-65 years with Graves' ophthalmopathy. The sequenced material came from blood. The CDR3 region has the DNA TGTGCCAGCAGCTTTGGGAACAGGGTTGGCTACACCTTC. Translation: CASSFGNRVGYTF.